Included here is one TCR beta chain sequence, with context. What it binds is not known. The data belong to a study of shared clonotypes between healthy human individuals. Terminally differentiated effector memory CD45RA+ cells were left out of the naive CD8 fraction, which was CD45RO-negative and positively selected for CCR7. This CDR3 has 15 amino acids. The ends lost 3 bases at V and 3 bases at J; junction bases unmatched: 6. CDR1 and CDR2 (germline): LNHNV, YYDKDF (reference sequence). The assay was immunoSEQ multiplex PCR, and TCRdb's table has in-frame clones only and misses some. This sample yields about 2.1 million clones, of which approximately 92% are seen a single time; about 1.7% belongs to the top ten. The study, taken as a whole, reports: Large sequencing depth failed to make sorted-subset sequencing complete, rarefaction showed.

V gene TRBV15 combines with J gene TRBJ2-7, with 9 bases matching TRBD2. This clonotype was obtained from a man younger than 30 in good health. Some clones in this sample may be carry-over from other donors' samples. The sequenced sample consisted of naive CD8+ T cells from PBMCs. The CDR3 protein is CATSSEAGGHYEQYF. The CDR3 DNA reads TGTGCCACCAGCAGTGAAGCGGGAGGCCACTACGAGCAGTACTTC.